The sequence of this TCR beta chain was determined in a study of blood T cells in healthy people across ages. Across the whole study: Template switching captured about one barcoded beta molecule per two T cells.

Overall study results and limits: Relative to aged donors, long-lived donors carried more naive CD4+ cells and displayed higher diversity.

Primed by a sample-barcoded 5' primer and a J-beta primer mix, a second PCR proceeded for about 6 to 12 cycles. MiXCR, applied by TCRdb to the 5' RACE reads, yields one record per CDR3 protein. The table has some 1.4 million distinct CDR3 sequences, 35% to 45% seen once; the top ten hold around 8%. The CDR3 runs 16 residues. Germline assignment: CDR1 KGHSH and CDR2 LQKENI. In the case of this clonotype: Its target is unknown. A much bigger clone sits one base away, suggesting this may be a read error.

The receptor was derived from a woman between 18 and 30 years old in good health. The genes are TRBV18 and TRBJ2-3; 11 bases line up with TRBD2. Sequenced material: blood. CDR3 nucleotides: TGTACCAGCTCACCCCCGGGACTAGCGGCCACAGATACGCAGTATTTT. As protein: CTSSPPGLAATDTQYF.